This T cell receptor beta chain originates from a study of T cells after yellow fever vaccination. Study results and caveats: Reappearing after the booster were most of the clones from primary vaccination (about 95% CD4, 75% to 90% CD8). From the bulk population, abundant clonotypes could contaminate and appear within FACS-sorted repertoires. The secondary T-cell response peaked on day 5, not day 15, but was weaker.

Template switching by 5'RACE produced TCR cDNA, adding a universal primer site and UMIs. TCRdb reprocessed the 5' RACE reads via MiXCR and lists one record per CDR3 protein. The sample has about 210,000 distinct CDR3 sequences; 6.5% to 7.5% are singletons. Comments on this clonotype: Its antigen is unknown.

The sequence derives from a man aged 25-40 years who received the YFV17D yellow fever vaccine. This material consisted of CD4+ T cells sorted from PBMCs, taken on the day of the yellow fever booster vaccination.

In DNA form, the CDR3 reads TGTGCCAGCAGTCCGAACAGGGGCCACTACGAGCAGTACTTC. The encoded protein is CASSPNRGHYEQYF. The chain has TRBV11-1 and TRBJ2-7, with 7 bases fitting TRBD1. Trimming took 6 bases from V and 3 from J; bases not matched to a gene: 8. Germline CDR1 reads SGHAT; CDR2 reads FQDESV (reference sequence). CDR3 length equals 14 residues.